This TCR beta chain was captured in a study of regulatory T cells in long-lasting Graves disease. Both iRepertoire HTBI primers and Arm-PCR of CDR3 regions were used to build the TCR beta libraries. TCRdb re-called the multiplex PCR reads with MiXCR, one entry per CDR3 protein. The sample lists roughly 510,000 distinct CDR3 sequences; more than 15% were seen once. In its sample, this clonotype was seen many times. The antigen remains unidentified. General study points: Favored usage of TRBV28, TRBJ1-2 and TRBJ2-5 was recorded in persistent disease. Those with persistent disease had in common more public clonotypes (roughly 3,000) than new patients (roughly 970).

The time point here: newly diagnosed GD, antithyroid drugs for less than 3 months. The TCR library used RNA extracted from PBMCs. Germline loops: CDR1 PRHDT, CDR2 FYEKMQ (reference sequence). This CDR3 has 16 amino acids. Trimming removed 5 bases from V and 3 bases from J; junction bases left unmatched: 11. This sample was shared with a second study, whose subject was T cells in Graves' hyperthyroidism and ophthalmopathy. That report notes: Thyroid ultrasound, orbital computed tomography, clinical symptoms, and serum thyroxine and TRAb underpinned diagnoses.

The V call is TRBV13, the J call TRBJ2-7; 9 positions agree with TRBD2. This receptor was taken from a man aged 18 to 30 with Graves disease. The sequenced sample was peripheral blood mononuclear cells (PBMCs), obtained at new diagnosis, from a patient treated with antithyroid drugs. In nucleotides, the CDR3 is TGTGCCAGCAGCGTTACGACGGCTAGCGGGAACTACGAGCAGTACTTC. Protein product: CASSVTTASGNYEQYF.